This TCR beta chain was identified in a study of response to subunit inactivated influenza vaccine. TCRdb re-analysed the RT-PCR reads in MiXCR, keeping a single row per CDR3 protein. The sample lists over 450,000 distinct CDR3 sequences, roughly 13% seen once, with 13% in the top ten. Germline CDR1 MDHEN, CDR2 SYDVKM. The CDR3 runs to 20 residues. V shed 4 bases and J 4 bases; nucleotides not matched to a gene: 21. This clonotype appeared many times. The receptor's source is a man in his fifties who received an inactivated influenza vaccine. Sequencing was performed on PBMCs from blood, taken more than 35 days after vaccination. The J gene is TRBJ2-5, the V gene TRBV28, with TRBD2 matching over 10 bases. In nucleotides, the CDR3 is TGTGCCAGCAGTTCCCTCAGACGGGCTAGCGGGAGCGGAGGGGGAGAGACCCAGTACTTC. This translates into CASSSLRRASGSGGGETQYF.